This T cell receptor (beta chain) was observed in a study of T cells in Graves' hyperthyroidism and ophthalmopathy. General study results and limits: Prediction of ophthalmopathy progression came a median roughly 6.4 months pre-onset. Most clonotypes expanded in thyroid above 0.001 were likewise present in blood.

This clonotype was recorded at least ten times. What it binds is not known. PBMCs were derived from about 10 ml fresh peripheral blood. The TCR beta CDR3 regions underwent amplification using RNA transcripts as the source. TCR CDR3 regions were first amplified by RT-PCR with HTBI primers. TCRdb redid the calling of the multiplex PCR reads with MiXCR, one entry per CDR3 protein. The data contain about 320,000 distinct CDR3 sequences, roughly 17% of them singletons. Sequenced material: blood. This TCR was recovered from a man under 40 with Graves' hyperthyroidism.

CDR3 sequence (DNA): TGTGCCAGCAGCCAGCTCTCCGGGGAGCAGTTCTTC. Amino acid sequence: CASSQLSGEQFF. This chain joins TRBV14 and TRBJ2-1; D gene ambiguous. The CDR3 is 12 residues long. Germline CDR1 is SGHDN and CDR2 is FVKESK. The V end was cut by 3 bases, the J end by 10 bases, with 10 bases between.